These 20 T cell receptor beta chains originate from one sample sequenced in a study of T cells after posttransplantation cyclophosphamide. The assay was immunoSEQ multiplex PCR, and TCRdb's table has in-frame clones only and misses some. The table has roughly 6,800 clones, roughly 94% seen once. Cyclophosphamide on days +3 and +4 followed busulfan-fludarabine conditioning and a marrow graft. The material sequenced was PBMCs, taken 1404 days after allogeneic stem cell transplant with posttransplant cyclophosphamide. The receptors were gathered from a female patient in her 50s who received an allogeneic stem cell transplant from a related donor, was CMV-positive, and had no GVHD. The T cells may partly be graft donor cells.

The J gene is TRBJ1-4, the V gene TRBV5-1; 8 nucleotides agree with TRBD1. V lost 4 bases to trimming and J lost 4 bases; unmatched junction nucleotides: 0. The germline CDR1 and CDR2 sequences are SGHRS and YFSETQ. This CDR3 spans 13 amino acids. DNA of the CDR3: TGCGCCAGCAGCACAGGGGGTAATGAAAAACTGTTTTTT. Its translation is CASSTGGNEKLFF. The full variable domain, in which reference TRBV5-1 and TRBJ1-4 provide the parts outside the CDR3, is KAGVTQTPRYLIKTRGQQVTLSCSPISGHRSVSWYQQTPGQGLQFLFEYFSETQRNKGNFPGRFSGRQFSNSRSEMNVSTLELGDSALYLCASSTGGNEKLFFGSGTQLSVL.

The chain carries TRBV5-1 and TRBJ2-1, with TRBD2 matching over 12 bases. The ends lost 4 bases at V and 7 bases at J; junction bases unmatched: 9. The CDR3 has 16 amino acids. The germline V gene has CDR1 SGHRS and CDR2 YFSETQ. The CDR3 loop is CASSLLAGGPRNEQFF. CDR3 DNA sequence: TGCGCCAGCAGCCTCCTAGCGGGAGGGCCGCGGAATGAGCAGTTCTTC.

The chain combines TRBV4-3 with TRBJ2-7; D possibly corresponds to TRBD2 (6 bases). V was shortened by 4 bases and J by 1 base, with 11 bases between the two germline ends. Germline lookup yields CDR1 LGHNA and CDR2 YSLEER. The CDR3 is 14 residues long. The CDR3 is CASSPLAGSYEQYF. For the CDR3, the DNA is TGCGCCAGCAGCCCGTTGGCGGGATCCTACGAGCAGTACTTC.

This rearrangement joins TRBV28 to TRBJ2-7, with D maybe TRBD2 (6 bases). V lost 7 bases to trimming and J lost 2 bases, with 15 bases between them. The CDR3 covers 14 residues. From germline, CDR1 is MDHEN and CDR2 SYDVKM. In DNA form, the CDR3 reads TGTGCCAGCACCTTAGCGGTAACACCCTACGAGCAGTACTTC. Protein sequence: CASTLAVTPYEQYF.

V and J are TRBV7-2 and TRBJ2-7; D possibly corresponds to TRBD1 (6 bases). Trimming pared 3 bases from V and 0 bases from J, leaving 9 bases between. The CDR3 covers 14 residues. Germline assignment: CDR1 SGHTA and CDR2 FQGNSA. Here the CDR3 reads CASSLGQLSYEQYF. The CDR3 bases are TGTGCCAGCAGCTTGGGACAACTCTCCTACGAGCAGTACTTC.

The chain carries TRBV25-1 and TRBJ1-1; D unclear. The CDR3 is 11 residues long. The germline CDR1 and CDR2 sequences are MGHDK and SYGVNS. Trimming stripped 4 bases from V and 3 bases from J, with 3 bases between. CDR3 nucleotide sequence: TGTGCCAGCAGTGCGTACACTGAAGCTTTCTTT. Translated, it gives CASSAYTEAFF.

This chain connects TRBV5-1 to TRBJ2-3, with TRBD1 matching over 8 bases. Trimming cost V 0 bases and J 0 bases; bases outside gene matches: 3. The germline CDR1 and CDR2 sequences are SGHRS and YFSETQ. CDR3 length equals 16 residues. CDR3 nucleotides: TGCGCCAGCAGCTTGGTTGGACAGGGTAGCACAGATACGCAGTATTTT. This translates into CASSLVGQGSTDTQYF.

The genes are TRBV19 and TRBJ2-1; D may be TRBD1 (8 bases). With 6 bases removed from V and 2 bases from J, the gap between germline ends came to 23 bases. The CDR3 covers 18 residues. Germline V gene sequence: CDR1 LNHDA, CDR2 SQIVND (reference sequence). CDR3 residues: CASSHKRDRLGPYNEQFF. In DNA, the CDR3 is TGTGCCAGTAGCCATAAGCGGGACAGGCTGGGGCCCTACAATGAGCAGTTCTTC. Complete variable domain (other parts from reference TRBV19 and TRBJ2-1): DGGITQSPKYLFRKEGQNVTLSCEQNLNHDAMYWYRQDPGQGLRLIYYSQIVNDFQKGDIAEGYSVSREKKESFPLTVTSAQKNPTAFYLCASSHKRDRLGPYNEQFFGPGTRLTVL.

The genes are TRBV7-9 and TRBJ2-3; 7 bases align to TRBD2. Germline V CDR1 and CDR2: SEHNR, FQNEAQ (reference sequence). Trimming at V came to 5 bases and at J to 2 bases, leaving 7 bases not matched to a gene. The CDR3 covers 15 residues. CDR3 in amino acids: CASSHPGGYTDTQYF. Written as DNA, the CDR3 is TGTGCCAGCAGCCATCCGGGGGGATACACAGATACGCAGTATTTT.

The chain combines TRBV18 with TRBJ1-1; 9 nucleotides match TRBD1. Germline V lookup: CDR1 KGHSH, CDR2 LQKENI. The V and J ends lost 6 bases and 2 bases, in that order; junction bases with no gene match: 10. The CDR3 is 16 residues long. CDR3 residues: CASSLEQGAFNTEAFF. DNA for the CDR3: TGTGCCAGCTCCCTAGAACAGGGGGCATTTAACACTGAAGCTTTCTTT.

This chain uses TRBV19 with TRBJ1-1; no definite D call. The germline gives CDR1 LNHDA, CDR2 SQIVND (reference sequence). This CDR3 is built from 13 residues. Trimming stripped 10 bases from V and 0 bases from J, with 12 bases between. CDR3 sequence: CATALEMNTEAFF. The CDR3 DNA follows: TGTGCCACCGCCCTCGAGATGAACACTGAAGCTTTCTTT.

The chain recombines TRBV5-3 with TRBJ2-7, with 11 bases that match TRBD2. TRBV5-3 is reported as an ORF; its role is uncertain. The V and J ends lost 0 bases and 3 bases, in that order; junction bases with no gene match: 17. The CDR3 contains 20 residues. The CDR3, as DNA: TGTGCCAGAAGCTTGGAGGGGGGGGGTTTAGCGGGAGGGCTACACTACGAGCAGTACTTC. As protein: CARSLEGGGLAGGLHYEQYF.

This chain links TRBV6-5 with TRBJ2-2; tentatively, D is TRBD2 (6 bases). The CDR3 runs to 14 residues. The V end lost 10 bases, the J end lost 4 bases, and 16 bases lay between the germline ends. The V gene's germline CDR1 is MNHEY and CDR2 SVGAGI. The CDR3 loop reads CATSEGRGTGELFF. DNA for the CDR3: TGTGCCACCTCGGAGGGGCGGGGCACCGGGGAGCTGTTTTTT.

The CDR3 protein is CASSQEGHDLAKNIQYF. DNA for the CDR3: TGTGCCAGCAGCCAAGAGGGACACGACCTAGCCAAAAACATTCAGTACTTC. The chain carries TRBV4-2 and TRBJ2-4; D possibly corresponds to TRBD1 (6 bases). The CDR3 loop spans 17 amino acids. Trimming took off 0 bases at V and 0 bases at J, with 12 bases between the two ends. Germline loops: CDR1 LGHNA, CDR2 YNFKEQ.

The V and J genes are TRBV9 and TRBJ1-1; 8 nucleotides agree with TRBD1. Germline V gene data show CDR1 as SGDLS and CDR2 as YYNGEE. The V and J ends lost 4 bases and 9 bases, in that order; junction bases with no gene match: 5. This CDR3 has 12 amino acids. Written as DNA, the CDR3 is TGTGCCAGCAGCCCCGGACAGGGAAAAGCTTTCTTT. This sequence encodes CASSPGQGKAFF.

The chain has TRBV19 and TRBJ2-7, with 11 bases identical to TRBD2. Unmatched junction bases numbered 6, after V lost 5 bases and J lost 3 bases. The CDR3 extends over 15 amino acids. Germline V gene data show CDR1 as LNHDA and CDR2 as SQIVND (reference sequence). CDR3 sequence reads: CASSSTSGSVYEQYF. Written as DNA, the CDR3 is TGTGCCAGTAGTTCCACTAGCGGGAGCGTCTACGAGCAGTACTTC.

The CDR3, as DNA: TGTGCCAGCAGCTCCCGAAGGGGGAGCACCGGGGAGCTGTTTTTT. Its protein product is CASSSRRGSTGELFF. This sequence joins TRBV11-3 and TRBJ2-2; D possibly corresponds to TRBD1 (6 bases). The CDR3 is 15 residues long. Germline loops: CDR1 SGHNT, CDR2 YENEEA. V was cut by 4 bases and J by 4 bases, with 13 bases left in between.

The chain has TRBV2 and TRBJ2-3, with D possibly matching TRBD1 (6 bases). The CDR3 spans 16 residues. The ends were cut back, 8 bases at V and 1 base at J, with 19 bases in the middle. The V gene's germline CDR1 is SNHLY and CDR2 FYNNEI. The CDR3 sequence is CASGEDGGPRTDTQYF. CDR3 in DNA: TGTGCCAGCGGGGAAGATGGGGGCCCCCGCACAGATACGCAGTATTTT. The whole variable domain, remainder taken from reference TRBV2 and TRBJ2-3, is EPEVTQTPSHQVTQMGQEVILRCVPISNHLYFYWYRQILGQKVEFLVSFYNNEISEKSEIFDDQFSVERPDGSNFTLKIRSTKLEDSAMYFCASGEDGGPRTDTQYFGPGTRLTVL.

This chain connects TRBV10-3 to TRBJ2-1, with 8 bases aligning to TRBD1. Germline CDR1 reads ENHRY; CDR2 reads SYGVKD. The CDR3 loop spans 14 amino acids. V dropped 0 bases and J dropped 10; count of bases not matched to a gene: 5. The CDR3 sequence is CAISESTGASEQFF. The CDR3 bases are TGTGCCATCAGTGAGTCGACAGGGGCGTCGGAGCAGTTCTTC.

This chain uses TRBV18 with TRBJ1-1; D is ambiguous. The CDR3 covers 15 residues. From germline, CDR1 is KGHSH and CDR2 LQKENI. Trimming took 0 bases from V and 5 from J, leaving 13 bases between them. The CDR3: CASSPPGLGATEAFF. CDR3 sequence (DNA): TGTGCCAGCTCACCACCAGGACTTGGAGCGACTGAAGCTTTCTTT. Combining the CDR3 with reference TRBV18 and TRBJ1-1 gives the whole variable domain NAGVMQNPRHLVRRRGQEARLRCSPMKGHSHVYWYRQLPEEGLKFMVYLQKENIIDESGMPKERFSAEFPKEGPSILRIQQVVRGDSAAYFCASSPPGLGATEAFFGQGTRLTVV.